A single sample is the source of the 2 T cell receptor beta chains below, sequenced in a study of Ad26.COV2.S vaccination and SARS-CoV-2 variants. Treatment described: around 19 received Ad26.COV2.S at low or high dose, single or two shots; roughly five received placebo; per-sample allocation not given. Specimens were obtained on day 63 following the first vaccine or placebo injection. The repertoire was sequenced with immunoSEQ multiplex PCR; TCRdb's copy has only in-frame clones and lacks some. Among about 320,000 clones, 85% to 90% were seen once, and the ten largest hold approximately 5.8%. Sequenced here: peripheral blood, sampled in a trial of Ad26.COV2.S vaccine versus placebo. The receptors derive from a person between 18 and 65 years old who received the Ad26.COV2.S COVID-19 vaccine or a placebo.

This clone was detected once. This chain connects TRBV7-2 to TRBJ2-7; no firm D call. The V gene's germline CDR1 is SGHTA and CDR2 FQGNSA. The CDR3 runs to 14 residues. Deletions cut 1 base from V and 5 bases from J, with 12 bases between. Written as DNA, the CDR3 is TGTGCCAGCAGCTTAGTCACCGGTGGCCACGAGCAGTACGTC. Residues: CASSLVTGGHEQYV.

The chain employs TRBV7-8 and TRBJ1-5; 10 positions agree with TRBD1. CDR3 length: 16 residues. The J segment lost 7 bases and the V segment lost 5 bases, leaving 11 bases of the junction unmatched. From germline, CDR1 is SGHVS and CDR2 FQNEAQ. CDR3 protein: CASSPRDRGLGQPQHF. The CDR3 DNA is TGTGCCAGCAGCCCCAGAGACAGGGGGCTAGGACAGCCCCAGCATTTT.